This passage covers 10 T cell receptor beta chains from one sample sequenced in a study of vaccination and CD4 T cells after COVID-19. Cultured CD4+ T-cell DNA underwent Oncomine TCR Beta short-read sequencing. One entry per CDR3 protein results from TCRdb running MiXCR on the PCR reads. In the table there are several thousand distinct CDR3 sequences, roughly two fifths of which are singletons. These receptors lack a known antigen. Treatment given: 10-day PBMC culture with coronavirus spike peptide pools or control peptides (ViraFEST assay). The unexposed donor's CD4+ T cells were collected before the COVID-19 pandemic (2011-2018). The sample comprised CD4+ T cells from blood, cultured in vitro. These receptors were collected from a human donor in good health.

The V and J genes are TRBV2 and TRBJ2-2, with TRBD1 as a possible D gene (6 bases). There are 14 residues in the CDR3. V lost 3 bases and J lost 4, with 9 bases in between. Germline lookup yields CDR1 SNHLY and CDR2 FYNNEI. The CDR3 DNA is TGTGCCAGCAGTGATGAACAGGGCACCGGGGAGCTGTTTTTT. Amino acids: CASSDEQGTGELFF.

This chain links TRBV20-1 with TRBJ1-1, with 8 bases lining up with TRBD1. The CDR3 is 13 amino acids. Germline V gene data show CDR1 as DFQATT and CDR2 as SNEGSKA (reference sequence). CDR3 residues: CRGTGGSGTEAFF. The DNA of the CDR3 is TGCAGGGGCACAGGGGGTAGTGGCACTGAAGCTTTCTTT.

This clonotype was counted a few times. The CDR3 DNA follows: TGTGCCAGCAGCCTTCGGACTAGCGGGGGCCACAATGAGCAGTTCTTC. Protein sequence: CASSLRTSGGHNEQFF. The chain joins TRBV5-6 to TRBJ2-1; TRBD2 matches 13 bases. CDR1 and CDR2 (germline): SGHDT, YYEEEE. The CDR3 contains 16 residues. After removal of 4 bases from V and 5 bases from J, the junction contained 6 bases not matched to a gene.

In this sample, this clonotype turned up a few times. CDR3 sequence: CASSGRDRGNHEQYF. The CDR3 region has the DNA TGTGCCAGTAGTGGACGGGACAGGGGAAATCACGAGCAGTACTTC. This chain joins TRBV19 and TRBJ2-7, with TRBD1 identical over 10 bases. CDR1 LNHDA and CDR2 SQIVND come from the germline V gene (reference sequence). The CDR3 covers 15 residues. With 5 bases clipped from V and 5 bases from J, the junction kept 9 bases outside the gene matches.

In DNA, the CDR3 is TGCGCCAGCAGCTTGGCCGGGACTCCGAAAGAGACCCAGTACTTC. It is translated as CASSLAGTPKETQYF. The chain has TRBV5-1 and TRBJ2-5; D is possibly TRBD2 (6 bases). The CDR3 loop spans 15 amino acids. Germline values: CDR1 SGHRS, CDR2 YFSETQ. V lost 0 bases, J lost 3 bases, and 12 bases lay in between.

The chain employs TRBV25-1 and TRBJ1-1; possible D gene TRBD1, 6 bases. Between the trimmed V and J ends, which lost 4 bases and 1 base, there was a span of 19 bases. Germline CDR1 and CDR2: MGHDK and SYGVNS. The CDR3 has 17 residues. CDR3 loop: CASSGRTERGENTEAFF. CDR3 bases: TGTGCCAGCAGTGGGAGGACAGAACGGGGGGAGAACACTGAAGCTTTCTTT.

In its sample, this clonotype was seen a few times. The chain is built from TRBV19 and TRBJ1-1, with TRBD1 matching over 7 bases. The CDR3 is 13 residues long. Germline trimming cut 5 bases from V and 8 bases from J; bases unmatched to any gene: 8. Germline V gene sequence: CDR1 LNHDA, CDR2 SQIVND (reference sequence). CDR3: CASSEGAAIEAFF. CDR3 DNA: TGTGCCAGTAGTGAGGGGGCAGCTATAGAAGCTTTCTTT.

About this clonotype: The junction shows a germline mismatch at one end, possibly a read error. The chain joins TRBV10-3 to TRBJ1-5; 10 bases agree with TRBD1. Germline V gene lookup returns CDR1 ENHRY and CDR2 SYGVKD. CDR3 size: 14 residues. The CDR3 here is CASSQDRGSQPQHF. Here the CDR3 DNA reads TGTGCCAGCAGTCAGGACAGGGGGAGTCAGCCCCAGCATTTT.

This sequence joins TRBV10-3 and TRBJ1-6, with D possibly matching TRBD1 (6 bases). The CDR3 spans 14 residues. V lost 6 bases, J lost 5 bases, and 11 bases lay in between. Germline V lookup: CDR1 ENHRY, CDR2 SYGVKD. For the CDR3, the DNA is TGTGCCATCAGGGGGACAACTGATAATTCACCCCTCCACTTT. It is translated as CAIRGTTDNSPLHF.

The chain links TRBV30 to TRBJ2-2, with D possibly TRBD1 on 6 matching bases. V was clipped by 1 base and J by 5 bases, with 14 bases between them. The CDR3 length is 15 residues. The germline gives CDR1 GTSNPN, CDR2 SVGIG (reference sequence). The CDR3 sequence: CAWSGIQGRTGELFF. The CDR3 nucleotides read TGTGCCTGGAGTGGAATACAGGGTAGGACCGGGGAGCTGTTTTTT. Full variable domain (remainder filled in from reference TRBV30 and TRBJ2-2): SQTIHQWPATLVQPVGSPLSLECTVEGTSNPNLYWYRQAAGRGLQLLFYSVGIGQISSEVPQNLSASRPQDRQFILSSKKLLLSDSGFYLCAWSGIQGRTGELFFGEGSRLTVL.